This paragraph covers one T cell receptor delta chain sequence. This clone is assessed as medium-sized (0.01 to 0.1%). No cognate antigen has been identified for it. Base qualities are not provided; no much larger clone lies one nucleotide away. The data were obtained in a study of fetal and pediatric gammadelta thymocytes (dated 2022 in TCRdb). With respect to the entire study: Previously published data and newly generated, unpublished data were combined in the bulk gammadelta thymocyte repertoires, which were used to strengthen a single-cell study of gammadelta thymocyte development. A total of approximately 10 subjects, comprising 3 fetal thymus donors and 7 pediatric thymus donors, were covered by the bulk gammadelta thymocyte repertoire set. Bulk gammadelta thymocyte repertoires combined previously published data (refs 27,28) with unpublished data. To increase subject numbers and strengthen the CDR3 publicity analysis, bulk TCR repertoire data were added. Overall study outcomes, separate from this receptor: Compared with post-natal repertoires, fetal gammadelta thymocyte repertoires had previously been reported to be enriched for TRDV2, TRGV8 and TRGV9 usage, low N additions and public CDR3s.

Reading the germline V gene gives CDR1 TSWWSYY and CDR2 QGS. Reading from cysteine to phenylalanine, the CDR3 counts 17 amino acids. Of the read, only the CDR3 DNA is kept; its 51 bases are in frame from base 1. Trimming takes 0 bases off V and 2 bases off J; junction bases not matched to a gene: 9. For staining, thymocytes received Zombie NIR viability dye along with antibodies against CD3 (UCHT1), TCRgammadelta (11F2), TCRVgamma9 (IMMU360) and TCRVdelta2 (IMMU389). From human fetal and pediatric thymuses, sorted Vgamma9Vdelta2 and nonVgamma9Vdelta2 gammadelta thymocytes were used to generate bulk TRD and TRG CDR3 repertoires separately. Pediatric thymus tissue was collected in Belgium from children having cardiac surgery. The ages of the pediatric thymus donors in the study ranged between roughly 1 and 11 years. Thymic cell suspensions were made from fetal and post-natal thymuses as previously described. NonVgamma9Vdelta2 thymocytes were sorted as CD3+ gammadeltaTCR+ cells that did not have the Vgamma9+Vdelta2+ phenotype. A FACS Aria III cell sorter (BD Biosciences) was used to carry out the cell sorting.

The run used an Illumina MiSeq. The authors' pipeline ran thus. For publicity analysis, the Vgamma9Vdelta2 and nonVgamma9Vdelta2 bulk CDR3 files were merged for each subject into one combined repertoire per subject. CDR3 publicity was given a score from 0 to 19 by checking each amino acid sequence across 9 single-cell datasets and ten to eleven bulk repertoires with base R and dplyr. For TCRdb, the public reads were processed anew by CATT, and duplicate DNA sequences were folded into one row. V and J calls and clone size were set by TCRdb, not the authors. This sample comprises about 2,000 delta-chain clones, roughly 25% of them detected only once. The ten most abundant clones make up around 4.4% of the sample.

The sequencing sample was made of non-Vgamma9Vdelta2 gamma-delta T cells from the thymus. The cell subset or site label here, explained by the study, means: CD3+gammadeltaTCR+ thymocytes not co-expressing Vgamma9 and Vdelta2. The sequence derives from a child who underwent cardiac surgery and was recorded as healthy. The sequence links TRDV1 to TRDJ1, with 7 bases in between that match TRDD3. The DNA is TGTGCTCTTGGGGAACTCGCCCCCACTGGGGATACCGATAAACTCATCTTT. This sequence encodes CALGELAPTGDTDKLIF.